The present T cell receptor beta chain was sequenced within a study of T cells after yellow fever vaccination. The ends were cut back, 0 bases at V and 0 bases at J, with 4 bases in the middle. This CDR3 has 15 amino acids. Germline V lookup: CDR1 SGHRS, CDR2 YFSETQ. Using its own MiXCR run on the 5' RACE reads, TCRdb lists one record per CDR3 protein. The table lists about 550,000 distinct CDR3 sequences, about 19% of them singletons. The receptor was isolated from a young man who received the YFV17D yellow fever vaccine. This chain links TRBV5-1 with TRBJ2-6, with unresolved D. Sequencing used PBMCs, obtained 15 days after the yellow fever booster vaccination. The CDR3 bases are TGCGCCAGCAGCTTGGCGCTCTCTGGGGCCAACGTCCTGACTTTC. Amino acid sequence: CASSLALSGANVLTF.